Sequencing of this T cell receptor (beta chain) was carried out in a study of CD8 T cells in Susac syndrome. About the research overall: The Susac syndrome patients that were sequenced included about six with active disease and 8 or 9 in remission. Regarding the study as a whole: The greatest CD8+ clonal expansion in Susac occurred in TEMRA cells and in active patients.

For this clonotype: Its antigen is undetermined.

With random hexamers, reverse transcription was performed on roughly 0.45 to 1 ug of RNA. Across 54 Vbeta and 13 Jbeta, immunoSEQ multiplex PCR amplified TCR beta CDR3. One entry per CDR3 protein results from TCRdb running MiXCR on the immunoSEQ multiplex PCR reads. The data show approximately 54,000 distinct CDR3 sequences, more than 85% seen once. J was trimmed by 6 bases and V by 1 base; bases with no gene match: 4. CDR1 and CDR2 (germline): DFQATT, SNEGSKA (reference sequence). This CDR3 has 14 amino acids. The T cells that were sequenced for TCR beta were CD8+ and CD4+ cells from blood. The sequence derives from a human donor with Susac syndrome. The chain combines TRBV20-1 with TRBJ2-7; TRBD1 matches 12 bases. Input material: CD8+ T cells from PBMCs. CDR3 in DNA: TGCAGTGCTAGAGGCGGGACAGGGGGCCTCGAGCAGTACTTC. As protein: CSARGGTGGLEQYF.